The 11 T cell receptor beta chains below were found in one sample sequenced in a study of blood T cell repertoires in COVID-19. Assay: immunoSEQ multiplex PCR; the TCRdb copy retains only in-frame clones and omits some. The table shows over 70,000 clones, with about three quarters occurring only once. What was sequenced was peripheral blood. The receptors were sampled from a human donor in a cohort sampled during active COVID-19.

The genes are TRBV7-2 and TRBJ2-7, with TRBD2 identical over 13 bases. This CDR3 is built from 18 residues. Trimming removed 5 bases from V and 3 bases from J; junction bases left unmatched: 13. The germline gives CDR1 SGHTA, CDR2 FQGNSA. The CDR3 spells CASSPGLAGRGVDYEQYF. The CDR3 DNA reads TGTGCCAGCAGCCCGGGACTAGCGGGAAGAGGTGTGGACTACGAGCAGTACTTC. The full variable domain, completed using reference TRBV7-2 and TRBJ2-7, is GAGVSQSPSNKVTEKGKDVELRCDPISGHTALYWYRQSLGQGLEFLIYFQGNSAPDKSGLPSDRFSAERTGGSVSTLTIQRTQQEDSAVYLCASSPGLAGRGVDYEQYFGPGTRLTVT.

This clone was observed once. The chain has TRBV6-6 and TRBJ2-7, with 11 nucleotides matching TRBD2. This CDR3 spans 18 amino acids. With V trimmed by 5 bases and J by 9 bases, 21 bases remained unmatched. Germline CDR1 and CDR2: MNHNY and SVGAGI (reference sequence). CDR3: CASSQLAGGPTTIAWQYF. In DNA, the CDR3 is TGTGCCAGCAGTCAGCTAGCGGGAGGTCCCACGACTATTGCGTGGCAGTACTTC.

V usage is TRBV28 and J usage is TRBJ2-5, with unresolved D. CDR1 and CDR2 from the germline V gene are MDHEN and SYDVKM. CDR3 length: 15 residues. V lost 7 bases and J 1 base, leaving 16 bases between the germline ends. CDR3 bases: TGTGCCAGCACCGAAAATCAAGCATTCCAAGAGACCCAGTACTTC. Protein product: CASTENQAFQETQYF.

This clone was seen only once. The rearrangement joins TRBV28 to TRBJ2-3, with a weak D call TRBD1 (6 bases). Trimming took off 2 bases at V and 2 bases at J, with 14 bases between the two ends. The V gene's germline CDR1 is MDHEN and CDR2 SYDVKM. CDR3 size: 16 residues. CDR3 DNA: TGTGCCAGCAGTTTAGGGACACTAGGAATCACAGATACGCAGTATTTT. It encodes CASSLGTLGITDTQYF.

The chain combines TRBV19 with TRBJ2-1; TRBD2 matches 11 bases. V lost 5 bases to trimming and J lost 4 bases; unmatched junction nucleotides: 10. Germline-derived CDR1 and CDR2 are LNHDA and SQIVND (reference sequence). The CDR3 has 17 residues. CDR3 sequence (DNA): TGTGCCAGTAGTTGGCTAGCGGGAGGACGCCGGTACAATGAGCAGTTCTTC. Translated: CASSWLAGGRRYNEQFF.

This rearrangement joins TRBV24-1 to TRBJ2-1; possible D gene TRBD2, 5 bases. V was clipped by 3 bases and J by 5 bases, with 10 bases between them. The V gene's germline CDR1 is KGHDR and CDR2 SFDVKD. This CDR3 has 14 amino acids. As DNA, the CDR3 is TGTGCCACCAGTGATCTTCTAGCTGACAATGAGCAGTTCTTC. This gives the protein CATSDLLADNEQFF.

Comment on this clone: Other DNA sequences in this specimen translate into the identical CDR3. The chain employs TRBV4-2 and TRBJ2-5, with 9 bases matching TRBD2. The CDR3 sequence is 17 residues long. After removal of 0 bases from V and 2 bases from J, the junction contained 7 bases not matched to a gene. Germline lookup yields CDR1 LGHNA and CDR2 YNFKEQ. CDR3 loop: CASSQDPAGGRQETQYF. The CDR3 nucleotides are TGTGCCAGCAGCCAAGACCCGGCGGGAGGGAGACAAGAGACCCAGTACTTC.

The V and J genes are TRBV28 and TRBJ1-4; D is unresolved. The CDR3 has 14 residues. V lost 2 bases and J 3 bases, leaving 7 bases between the germline ends. Germline CDR1 reads MDHEN; CDR2 reads SYDVKM. CDR3 sequence reads: CASSLEVANEKLFF. As DNA, the CDR3 is TGTGCCAGCAGTTTAGAGGTGGCTAATGAAAAACTGTTTTTT.

This clone occurred a few times. In DNA, the CDR3 is TGTGCCAGCAGCCTCTCCAACAGGGGAAACACTGAAGCTTTCTTT. Residues: CASSLSNRGNTEAFF. This rearrangement joins TRBV6-5 to TRBJ1-1; TRBD1 aligns across 7 bases. There are 15 residues in the CDR3. Germline V gene lookup returns CDR1 MNHEY and CDR2 SVGAGI. The ends lost 6 bases at V and 2 bases at J; junction bases unmatched: 9.

The V and J genes are TRBV14 and TRBJ2-2; 7 nucleotides align to TRBD1. V lost 0 bases, J lost 5 bases, and 9 bases stayed unmatched. Germline V gene data show CDR1 as SGHDN and CDR2 as FVKESK. CDR3 length: 17 residues. The CDR3 DNA sequence: TGTGCCAGCAGCCAAGATCGAGGGGGCGTCGGTACCGGGGAGCTGTTTTTT. Translated: CASSQDRGGVGTGELFF.

The V and J genes are TRBV6-2 or TRBV6-3 and TRBJ2-6; tentatively, D is TRBD1 (5 bases). Germline loops: CDR1 MNHEY, CDR2 SVGEGT. V gave up 2 bases and J gave up 4 bases, with 12 bases separating them. The CDR3 totals 16 residues. The CDR3 coding sequence is TGTGCCAGCAGTTACCTCCCAGGGTACGGGGCCAACGTCCTGACTTTC. Amino acids: CASSYLPGYGANVLTF.